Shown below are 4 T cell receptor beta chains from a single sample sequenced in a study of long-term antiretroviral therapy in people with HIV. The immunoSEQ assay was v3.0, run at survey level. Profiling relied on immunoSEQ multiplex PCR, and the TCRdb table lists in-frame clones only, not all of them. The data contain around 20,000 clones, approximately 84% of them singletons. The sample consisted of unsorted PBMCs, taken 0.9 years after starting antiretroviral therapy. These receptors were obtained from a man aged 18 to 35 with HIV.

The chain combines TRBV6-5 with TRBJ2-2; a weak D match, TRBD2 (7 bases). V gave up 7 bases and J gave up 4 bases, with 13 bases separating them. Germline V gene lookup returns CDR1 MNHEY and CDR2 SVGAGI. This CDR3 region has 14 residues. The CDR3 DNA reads TGTGCCAGCAACTCCGGGGGGCTCACCGGGGAGCTGTTTTTT. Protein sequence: CASNSGGLTGELFF.

DNA for the CDR3: TGTGCCAGCAGCAGACTAGCGGGGGGCCTTGGAGAGACCCAGTACTTC. Residues: CASSRLAGGLGETQYF. The V and J genes are TRBV14 and TRBJ2-5; 13 bases fit TRBD2. CDR3 size: 16 residues. CDR1 SGHDN and CDR2 FVKESK come from the germline V gene. Losses at the gene ends were 5 bases for V and 4 bases for J; bases not matched to a gene: 7.

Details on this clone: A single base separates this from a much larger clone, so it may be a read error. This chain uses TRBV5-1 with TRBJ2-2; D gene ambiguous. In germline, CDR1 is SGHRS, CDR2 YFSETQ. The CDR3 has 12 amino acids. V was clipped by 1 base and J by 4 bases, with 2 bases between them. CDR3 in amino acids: CASSLSTGELFF. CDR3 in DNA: TGCGCCAGCAGCTTGTCCACCGGGGAGCTGTTTTTT.

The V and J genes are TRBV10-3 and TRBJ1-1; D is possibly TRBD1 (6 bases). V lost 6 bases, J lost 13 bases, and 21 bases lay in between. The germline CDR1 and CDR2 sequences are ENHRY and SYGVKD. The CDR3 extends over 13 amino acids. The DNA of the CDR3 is TGTGCCATCAGATCGAACAGGGAAGGAGTCGTTTTCTTT. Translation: CAIRSNREGVVFF.